This TCR beta chain was sequenced in a study of preoperative IRX-2 immunotherapy in early breast cancer. The protocol was immunoSEQ multiplex PCR, while the TCRdb copy is restricted to in-frame clones and leaves out a portion. The sample yields approximately 26,000 clones, roughly 75% seen once. Treatment noted: preoperative locoregional IRX-2 cytokine immunotherapy. Comments on this clone: The junction and the germline gene differ at one end; a read error may be behind it.

CDR3 size: 12 residues. Germline V gives CDR1 MNHGY, CDR2 SAAAGT. Sequenced here: lymph node tissue, sampled after IRX-2 immunotherapy. The receptor's source is a human donor with breast cancer. The genes are TRBV6-8 and TRBJ2-7; D unclear. DNA of the CDR3: TGTGCCATCAGTGGAGACACCTACGAGCAGTACTTC. Translation: CAISGDTYEQYF.